The sequence of this TCR beta chain was determined in a study of T cell responses to AZD1222 COVID-19 vaccine. TCRdb's copy holds only in-frame clones and misses some; the assay was immunoSEQ multiplex PCR. The sample has under 200,000 clones, roughly 94% seen once. Trimming removed 3 bases from V and 15 bases from J; junction bases left unmatched: 8. Germline V lookup: CDR1 WNHNN, CDR2 SYGVQD (reference sequence). The CDR3 totals 14 residues. Material: peripheral blood, obtained 28 days after the second AZD1222 dose. The chain links TRBV10-1 to TRBJ2-1; 13 bases match TRBD2. The origin of this receptor is an adult who received the AZD1222 COVID-19 vaccine. This CDR3 reads CASSEGTSGAERFF. For the CDR3, the DNA is TGCGCCAGCAGTGAAGGGACTAGCGGGGCAGAAAGGTTCTTC.